The 21 T cell receptor beta chains given below trace back to one sample, sequenced in a study of siplizumab effects on memory and regulatory T cells (dated by TCRdb to about 2019). Library preparation used the immunoSEQ multiplex PCR assay. The table was pulled from immuneACCESS by TCRdb, which kept in-frame rearrangements only. Such tables lose some clones; where checked, under half of the loss comes from unresolved V genes, and the rest has no known cause. The sample yields roughly 100,000 clones; approximately 94% were counted once. The ten largest clones take up approximately 0.32% of the sample. The sample was CD4+ T cells sorted from blood. Source of these receptors: a human donor in good health.

The gene calls are TRBV7-6 and TRBJ2-5; D gene ambiguous. V shed 1 base and J shed 2 bases, with 2 bases lying between them. CDR1 is SGHVS and CDR2 is FNYEAQ in the germline V gene. The CDR3 covers 12 residues. CDR3 DNA sequence: TGTGCCAGCAGCTTAGAGCAAGAGACCCAGTACTTC. Its translation: CASSLEQETQYF.

The V and J genes are TRBV2 and TRBJ1-5, with 10 positions matching TRBD1. Germline CDR1 is SNHLY and CDR2 is FYNNEI. J lost 2 bases, V lost 6 bases, and 7 bases had no gene match. The CDR3 spans 16 residues. CDR3 loop: CASREDRGFGNQPQHF. DNA of the CDR3: TGTGCCAGCAGAGAGGACAGGGGGTTCGGCAATCAGCCCCAGCATTTT.

This chain uses TRBV7-3 with TRBJ1-2; TRBD1 might be the D (6 bases). Deletions cut 2 bases from V and 8 bases from J, with 12 bases between. In germline, CDR1 is SGHTA, CDR2 FQGTGA. This CDR3 is 13 amino acids long. The CDR3 here is CASSLLGGQGYTF. The CDR3 DNA follows: TGTGCCAGCAGCTTATTGGGGGGCCAGGGCTACACCTTC.

The rearrangement joins TRBV29-1 to TRBJ1-1; weak D call: TRBD1 (5 bases). Trimming took 7 bases from V and 4 from J, leaving 19 bases between them. This CDR3 is built from 14 residues. The germline V gene encodes CDR1 SQVTM and CDR2 ANQGSEA. The CDR3 coding sequence is TGCAGCGGCGGGGTCGGAGGGGCGGGCACTGAAGCTTTCTTT. Protein sequence: CSGGVGGAGTEAFF.

The chain links TRBV18 to TRBJ2-3, with D perhaps TRBD1 or TRBD2 (6 bases each). The CDR3 contains 15 residues. Trimming removed 6 bases at V and 4 bases at J, with 17 bases between. Germline V gene sequence: CDR1 KGHSH, CDR2 LQKENI. The CDR3 region has the DNA TGTGCCAGCTCGGAGGGAACAGGGTGGGCAGATACGCAGTATTTT. Protein: CASSEGTGWADTQYF. The full variable domain, with the rest looked up from reference TRBV18 and TRBJ2-3, is NAGVMQNPRHLVRRRGQEARLRCSPMKGHSHVYWYRQLPEEGLKFMVYLQKENIIDESGMPKERFSAEFPKEGPSILRIQQVVRGDSAAYFCASSEGTGWADTQYFGPGTRLTVL.

V usage is TRBV5-1 and J usage is TRBJ1-3, with TRBD1 identical over 8 bases. This CDR3 spans 15 amino acids. Germline assignment: CDR1 SGHRS and CDR2 YFSETQ. V lost 7 bases, J lost 0 bases, and 6 bases stayed unmatched. The CDR3 bases are TGCGCCAGCCGGCAACAGGGGGGCTCTGGAAACACCATATATTTT. Protein sequence: CASRQQGGSGNTIYF.

The J gene is TRBJ2-2, the V gene TRBV5-1; D might be TRBD1 (5 bases). Per the germline V gene, CDR1 is SGHRS and CDR2 is YFSETQ. This CDR3 region has 15 residues. Trimming shortened V by 3 bases and J by 4 bases, and 13 bases separated the two germline ends. The CDR3 sequence: CASSWGTTGTGELFF. DNA for the CDR3: TGCGCCAGCAGCTGGGGCACCACCGGCACCGGGGAGCTGTTTTTT.

For this clone: Other DNA sequences in this specimen translate into the identical CDR3. Here the CDR3 reads CASSAGTVNTEAFF. CDR3 DNA sequence: TGTGCCAGCAGCGCAGGGACAGTGAACACTGAAGCTTTCTTT. The rearrangement uses TRBV9 and TRBJ1-1, with 7 bases lining up with TRBD1. With V trimmed by 3 bases and J by 0 bases, 2 bases remained unmatched. Germline V gene data show CDR1 as SGDLS and CDR2 as YYNGEE. This CDR3 is built from 14 residues.

The V gene is TRBV6-6, the J gene TRBJ2-7, with D possibly being TRBD1 (6 bases). The CDR3 has 13 residues. The V gene's germline CDR1 is MNHNY and CDR2 SVGAGI (reference sequence). Between the trimmed V and J ends, which lost 10 bases and 3 bases, there was a span of 16 bases. CDR3 in amino acids: CATSGTRSYEQYF. As DNA, the CDR3 is TGTGCCACCTCCGGGACACGAAGCTACGAGCAGTACTTC.

This clone has a handful of counts. V is TRBV7-9 and J is TRBJ2-3, with TRBD1 as a possible D gene (5 bases). The V end lost 1 base, the J end lost 2 bases, and 7 bases lay between the germline ends. The germline V gene encodes CDR1 SEHNR and CDR2 FQNEAQ (reference sequence). CDR3 length equals 14 residues. The CDR3 is CASSLEGNTDTQYF. CDR3 DNA sequence: TGTGCCAGCAGCTTAGAGGGGAACACAGATACGCAGTATTTT.

Here the CDR3 reads CASSRDRGPNYGYTF. CDR3 nucleotides: TGCGCCAGCAGCCGTGACAGGGGCCCAAACTATGGCTACACCTTC. The gene calls are TRBV5-1 and TRBJ1-2; TRBD1 matches 8 bases. Germline values: CDR1 SGHRS, CDR2 YFSETQ. The junction had 7 bases not matched to a gene; V was cut back by 4 bases and J by 2 bases. CDR3 size: 15 residues.

V usage is TRBV5-1 and J usage is TRBJ2-2; D unclear. V was shortened by 0 bases and J by 7 bases, with 10 bases between the two germline ends. CDR3 size: 14 residues. CDR1 SGHRS and CDR2 YFSETQ come from the germline V gene. Here the CDR3 reads CASSLVVGVGELFF. CDR3 DNA sequence: TGCGCCAGCAGCTTGGTAGTTGGTGTCGGGGAGCTGTTTTTT.

The chain has TRBV4-2 and TRBJ2-6; TRBD2 matches 13 bases. Germline V gene data show CDR1 as LGHNA and CDR2 as YNFKEQ. Trimming removed 8 bases from V and 0 bases from J; junction bases left unmatched: 1. The CDR3 totals 16 residues. The CDR3 DNA sequence: TGTGCCAGCGGGACTAGCGGGGACTCTGGGGCCAACGTCCTGACTTTC. Amino acids: CASGTSGDSGANVLTF.

V gene TRBV30 combines with J gene TRBJ1-6; 7 nucleotides line up with TRBD1. CDR1 is GTSNPN and CDR2 is SVGIG in the germline V gene (reference sequence). J lost 13 bases, V lost 3 bases, and 6 bases had no gene match. The CDR3 spans 12 residues. CDR3 sequence reads: CAWRGTAGPLHF. The CDR3 DNA follows: TGTGCCTGGAGGGGGACAGCAGGGCCCCTCCACTTT.

The V and J genes are TRBV19 and TRBJ2-5; 13 bases match TRBD2. Germline loops: CDR1 LNHDA, CDR2 SQIVND (reference sequence). Losses at the gene ends were 3 bases for V and 2 bases for J; bases not matched to a gene: 0. The CDR3 contains 15 residues. CDR3: CASSMTSGGQETQYF. In DNA, the CDR3 is TGTGCCAGTAGTATGACTAGCGGGGGGCAAGAGACCCAGTACTTC. Supplemented by reference TRBV19 and TRBJ2-5, the full variable domain reads DGGITQSPKYLFRKEGQNVTLSCEQNLNHDAMYWYRQDPGQGLRLIYYSQIVNDFQKGDIAEGYSVSREKKESFPLTVTSAQKNPTAFYLCASSMTSGGQETQYFGPGTRLLVL.

V gene TRBV4-2 combines with J gene TRBJ2-2; 8 bases are shared with TRBD1. Trimming took 2 bases from V and 5 from J; bases not matched to a gene: 1. This CDR3 spans 14 amino acids. Germline loops: CDR1 LGHNA, CDR2 YNFKEQ. CDR3 sequence reads: CASSQNRGTGELFF. The CDR3 DNA follows: TGTGCCAGCAGCCAAAACAGGGGGACCGGGGAGCTGTTTTTT.

V gene TRBV4-1 combines with J gene TRBJ2-5; 12 bases match TRBD1. The V segment lost 6 bases and the J segment 5 bases; nucleotides outside the gene matches: 7. CDR1 is MGHRA, CDR2 YSYEKL, per germline. This CDR3 spans 15 amino acids. The CDR3 is CASSQAGQGAETQYF. The CDR3 coding sequence is TGCGCCAGCAGTCAGGCGGGACAGGGGGCCGAGACCCAGTACTTC.

The genes are TRBV19 and TRBJ1-4, with D unclear. Germline CDR1 reads LNHDA; CDR2 reads SQIVND (reference sequence). V was pared by 9 bases and J by 2 bases, with 13 bases between. The CDR3 loop spans 14 amino acids. The CDR3 nucleotides are TGTGCCAGCAGTTCAGGCCCCACTAATGAAAAACTGTTTTTT. Residues: CASSSGPTNEKLFF.

This chain links TRBV30 with TRBJ1-5; D ambiguous. Between the trimmed V and J ends, which lost 0 bases and 2 bases, there was a span of 8 bases. Germline V gene lookup returns CDR1 GTSNPN and CDR2 SVGIG (reference sequence). The CDR3 runs to 14 residues. In DNA, the CDR3 is TGTGCCTGGAGTGTACATGGCGGCAATCAGCCCCAGCATTTT. Residues: CAWSVHGGNQPQHF.

The chain is built from TRBV9 and TRBJ2-1; D is undetermined. The CDR3 runs to 15 residues. Germline CDR1 SGDLS, CDR2 YYNGEE. V was trimmed by 1 base and J by 10 bases, leaving 18 bases between them. CDR3 sequence reads: CASSVNPRPPQEQFF. CDR3 in DNA: TGTGCCAGCAGCGTAAATCCCAGACCTCCCCAGGAGCAGTTCTTC.

The chain is built from TRBV9 and TRBJ2-6, with 9 positions matching TRBD1. This CDR3 contains 20 residues. The germline gives CDR1 SGDLS, CDR2 YYNGEE. V shed 4 bases and J 3 bases; nucleotides not matched to a gene: 17. The CDR3 nucleotides are TGTGCCAGCAGCCCGAACCACCTGGGACAGGGATCAAGTGGGGCCAACGTCCTGACTTTC. Its translation is CASSPNHLGQGSSGANVLTF.